The rows below give T cell receptor beta chains drawn from one sample of a study of spatial heterogeneity in lung cancer. TCRdb independently ran MiXCR on the 5' RACE reads; one entry per CDR3 protein. The sample consists of approximately 70,000 distinct CDR3 sequences, about 9.5% of them appearing once. The sequencing used PBMCs, collected at follow-up. Receptors were obtained from a female donor with early-stage non-small cell lung cancer. Both conserved end residues are part of each CDR3. Each record gives: J gene, clone size, V gene, D gene, CDR3 DNA, CDR3 protein. D genes are given only for firm matches. Size values are once, few and many counts, or a class for expanded clones, and some rows have none.

TRBJ2-2,many,TRBV2,-,TGTGCCAGCAGTGATTCAGGGGCCGGCGCCGGGGAGCTGTTTTTT,CASSDSGAGAGELFF
TRBJ2-1,many,TRBV7-8,TRBD1,TGTGCCAGCAGCTTACGGACAGGCCCCAATGAGCAGTTCTTC,CASSLRTGPNEQFF
TRBJ2-1,many,TRBV28,-,TGTGCCAGCAGAAAAGCGGGCTCCTACAATGAGCAGTTCTTC,CASRKAGSYNEQFF
TRBJ2-5,few,TRBV7-3,-,TGTGCCAGCAGCCAAAGGGTCTGCGGAATACAAGAGACCCAGTACTTC,CASSQRVCGIQETQYF
TRBJ2-7,many,TRBV12-3/TRBV12-4,TRBD1,TGTGCCAGCAGTCTAAGACAGGGGAGCTCCTACGAGCAGTACTTC,CASSLRQGSSYEQYF
TRBJ2-7,few,TRBV3-1,TRBD1,TGTGCCAGCAGCCAGGGACAGGGAGGAATCGAGCAGTACTTC,CASSQGQGGIEQYF
TRBJ1-5,few,TRBV7-2,-,TGTGCCAGCAACTTACGGGACAGCAATCAGCCCCAGCATTTT,CASNLRDSNQPQHF
TRBJ2-5,-,TRBV7-9,TRBD1,TGTGCCAGCAGCTTAGCGTCTTTCCAGGGGGATTGGGAGACCCAGTACTTC,CASSLASFQGDWETQYF
TRBJ1-6,many,TRBV7-9,-,TGTGCCAGCAATCTGTCGCAAGATTCACCCCTCCACTTT,CASNLSQDSPLHF
TRBJ2-7,-,TRBV7-2,TRBD2,TGTGCCAGCAGCCAGGGGACTAGCGGTAACGAGCAGTACTTC,CASSQGTSGNEQYF
TRBJ2-1,few,TRBV2,-,TGTGCCAGCAGTGAATCCCGAAGGGGGGGCAAGGATGAGCAGTTCTTC,CASSESRRGGKDEQFF
TRBJ2-7,-,TRBV4-1,-,TGCGCCAGCAGCCAAGATCCGGCAGTCTCCTACGAGCAGTACTTC,CASSQDPAVSYEQYF
TRBJ2-6,many,TRBV2,TRBD1,TGTGCCAGCACTTTACAGGGGGGAAGCTCTGGGGCCAACGTCCTGACTTTC,CASTLQGGSSGANVLTF